The clone carrying this TCR beta chain was detected a few times. Stable Graves' hyperthyroidism denoted no ophthalmopathy progression over 18 months. Each patient was aged 18 to 65 and had newly diagnosed hyperthyroidism of under 2 months' duration. Thyroid ultrasound, orbital computed tomography, clinical symptoms, and serum thyroxine and TRAb underpinned diagnoses. These data belong to a study of T cells in Graves' hyperthyroidism and ophthalmopathy. From RNA transcripts, TCR beta CDR3 regions were amplified. A set of HTBI primers served as the primers for a first-round RT-PCR of the TCR CDR3. TCRdb fed the multiplex PCR reads into MiXCR, producing one record per CDR3 protein. The sample comprises about 500,000 distinct CDR3 sequences, 16% of which are singletons, and under 20% rests with the top ten. This CDR3 contains 13 residues. The germline V and J ends were trimmed by 0 bases and 0 bases, with 5 bases remaining between them. CDR1 and CDR2 (germline): GTSNPN, SVGIG (reference sequence).

The receptor comes from a woman aged 18-29 years with Graves' hyperthyroidism. The sample consisted of blood. The chain carries TRBV30 and TRBJ1-2; D unclear. The CDR3 region has the DNA TGTGCCTGGAGTGTACAAGCTAACTATGGCTACACCTTC. This gives the protein CAWSVQANYGYTF. The entire variable domain, with the rest obtained from reference TRBV30 and TRBJ1-2, is as follows: SQTIHQWPATLVQPVGSPLSLECTVEGTSNPNLYWYRQAAGRGLQLLFYSVGIGQISSEVPQNLSASRPQDRQFILSSKKLLLSDSGFYLCAWSVQANYGYTFGSGTRLTVV.